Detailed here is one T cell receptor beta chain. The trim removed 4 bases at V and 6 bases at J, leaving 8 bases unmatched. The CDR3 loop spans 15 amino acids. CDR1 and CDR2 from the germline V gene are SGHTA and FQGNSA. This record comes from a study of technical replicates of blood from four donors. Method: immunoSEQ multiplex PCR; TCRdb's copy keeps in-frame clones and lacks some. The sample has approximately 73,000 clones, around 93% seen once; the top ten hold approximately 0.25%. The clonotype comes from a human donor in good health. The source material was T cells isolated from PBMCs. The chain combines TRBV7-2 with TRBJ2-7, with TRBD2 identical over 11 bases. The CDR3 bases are TGTGCCAGCAGCTGGACTGGGACTAGCGGCGGCGAGCAGTACTTC. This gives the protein CASSWTGTSGGEQYF. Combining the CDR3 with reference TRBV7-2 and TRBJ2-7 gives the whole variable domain GAGVSQSPSNKVTEKGKDVELRCDPISGHTALYWYRQSLGQGLEFLIYFQGNSAPDKSGLPSDRFSAERTGGSVSTLTIQRTQQEDSAVYLCASSWTGTSGGEQYFGPGTRLTVT.